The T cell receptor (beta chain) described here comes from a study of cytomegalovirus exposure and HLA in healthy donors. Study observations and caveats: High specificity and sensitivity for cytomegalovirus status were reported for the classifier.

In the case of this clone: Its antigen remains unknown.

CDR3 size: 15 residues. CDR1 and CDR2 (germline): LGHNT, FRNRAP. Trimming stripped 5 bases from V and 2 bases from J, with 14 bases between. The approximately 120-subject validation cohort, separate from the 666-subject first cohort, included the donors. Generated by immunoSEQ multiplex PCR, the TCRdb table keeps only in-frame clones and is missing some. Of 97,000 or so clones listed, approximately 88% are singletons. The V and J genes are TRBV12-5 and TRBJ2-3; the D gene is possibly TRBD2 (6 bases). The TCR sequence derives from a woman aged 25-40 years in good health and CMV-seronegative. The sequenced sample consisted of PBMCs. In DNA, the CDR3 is TGTGCTAGTGGTAGCTCCGGGACTCACACAGATACGCAGTATTTT. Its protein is CASGSSGTHTDTQYF.